This T cell receptor (beta chain) is from a study of blood T cells in healthy people across ages. This clonotype appeared a few times. Its antigen is as yet unknown. A second PCR of roughly 7 to 11 cycles used a sample-barcoded 5' primer and a J-beta primer mix. TCRdb reprocessed the 5' RACE reads with MiXCR, giving one entry per CDR3 protein. The table records some 890,000 distinct CDR3 sequences, 25% to 35% of them present only once. Whole-study results and caveats: There were more naive CD4+ cells and higher diversity in long-lived donors than in aged donors. Diversity figures derived from one million T cells were judged to underestimate the true value.

These same data were also listed under a study on T cells of mothers and their children.

The sample comprised blood. This TCR came from a woman in her thirties or forties in good health.

The CDR3 nucleotides read TGTGCCAGCAGCTCATACAACCGGGACAGGGGTCATGGCTACACCTTC. It is translated as CASSSYNRDRGHGYTF. The gene calls are TRBV7-9 and TRBJ1-2; 10 bases are shared with TRBD1. Germline V CDR1 and CDR2: SEHNR, FQNEAQ (reference sequence). Trimming removed 4 bases from V and 6 bases from J; junction bases left unmatched: 11. The CDR3 is made up of 16 amino acids.